Listed here are 9 T cell receptor beta chains from one sample, sequenced in a study of response to subunit inactivated influenza vaccine listed by TCRdb under 2018. Libraries were made using RT-PCR. TCRdb shows the sequencer as Illumina HiSeq 2500. Clones were called with MiXCR by TCRdb after fastp trimmed the public reads at Q25, and only in-frame beta chains were retained. Rows matching on CDR3 protein sequence are summarized as one entry with the most common DNA and genes. The sample table holds approximately 730,000 distinct CDR3 sequences, of which more than 11% were seen once. Around 6.5% of the sample is taken by the ten largest. This sample comprised PBMCs from blood, obtained roughly 15 days before vaccination. These receptors were collected from a man between 45 and 60 years old who received an inactivated influenza vaccine. Donor details come from another sample of the same person, matched by shared clones.

This clonotype has just a few counts. The V call is TRBV20-1, the J call TRBJ1-5; D gene uncertain. The V end was cut by 0 bases, the J end by 3 bases, with 9 bases between. This CDR3 has 14 residues. Germline loops: CDR1 DFQATT, CDR2 SNEGSKA (reference sequence). CDR3 residues: CSARDLGYNQPQHF. The CDR3, as DNA: TGCAGTGCTAGAGATCTAGGGTACAATCAGCCCCAGCATTTT.

This clonotype was counted a few times. This chain joins TRBV7-2 and TRBJ2-7; D is perhaps TRBD1 (5 bases). The V gene's germline CDR1 is SGHTA and CDR2 FQGNSA. Trimming took off 1 base at V and 3 bases at J, with 10 bases between the two ends. This CDR3 is built from 14 residues. The CDR3 reads CASSLGVRVYEQYF. The DNA of the CDR3 is TGTGCCAGCAGCTTAGGAGTCAGGGTCTACGAGCAGTACTTC.

The table lists this clonotype with a few counts. This rearrangement joins TRBV9 to TRBJ1-2; 7 bases align to TRBD1. V was pared by 2 bases and J by 6 bases, with 10 bases of the junction left unmatched. The CDR3 contains 15 residues. From germline, CDR1 is SGDLS and CDR2 YYNGEE. DNA of the CDR3: TGTGCCAGCAGCGTCTCACTGGGACAGTCTGATGGCTACACCTTC. This gives the protein CASSVSLGQSDGYTF.

This clonotype came up a few times. J is TRBJ1-2 and V is TRBV4-3; D unresolved. V was pared by 0 bases and J by 0 bases, with 11 bases between. This CDR3 spans 16 amino acids. Germline V gene sequence: CDR1 LGHNA, CDR2 YSLEER. The CDR3 sequence: CASSQEYLGTNYGYTF. DNA of the CDR3: TGCGCCAGCAGCCAAGAATATTTAGGAACTAACTATGGCTACACCTTC.

This clonotype has a handful of counts. The chain recombines TRBV11-2 with TRBJ2-1; 8 bases are shared with TRBD1. This CDR3 spans 14 amino acids. Germline V CDR1 and CDR2: SGHAT, FQNNGV. The V and J ends lost 8 bases and 4 bases, in that order; junction bases with no gene match: 7. The CDR3 reads CASETRDRYNEQFF. The CDR3 DNA sequence: TGTGCCAGCGAAACACGGGACAGGTACAATGAGCAGTTCTTC.

The V gene is TRBV5-1, the J gene TRBJ2-3; 7 bases match TRBD1. The CDR3 loop spans 15 amino acids. Germline V gene data show CDR1 as SGHRS and CDR2 as YFSETQ. With V trimmed by 2 bases and J by 6 bases, 9 bases remained unmatched. CDR3 nucleotides: TGCGCCAGCAGCTTACAAGACAGGGTTGCGGATACGCAGTATTTT. This codes for CASSLQDRVADTQYF.

The rearrangement links TRBV4-1 to TRBJ2-6; D gene unclear. Trimming stripped 1 base from V and 0 bases from J, with 7 bases between. Looked up from germline, CDR1 is MGHRA and CDR2 is YSYEKL. The CDR3 sequence is 16 residues long. CDR3 amino acids: CASSQGKPSGANVLTF. CDR3 DNA: TGCGCCAGCAGCCAAGGAAAGCCCTCTGGGGCCAACGTCCTGACTTTC.

This clonotype was picked up a small number of times. The chain joins TRBV25-1 to TRBJ2-2, with D perhaps TRBD2 (6 bases). V was pared by 3 bases and J by 0 bases, with 8 bases between. The CDR3 is 15 amino acids. Looked up from germline, CDR1 is MGHDK and CDR2 is SYGVNS. The CDR3 sequence is CASSEASANTGELFF. CDR3 coding DNA: TGTGCCAGCAGTGAGGCTAGCGCGAACACCGGGGAGCTGTTTTTT.

The V gene is TRBV5-1, the J gene TRBJ2-5; a possible D gene is TRBD1 (6 bases). This CDR3 contains 15 residues. Trimming took off 3 bases at V and 3 bases at J, with 15 bases between the two ends. The germline V gene has CDR1 SGHRS and CDR2 YFSETQ. CDR3 residues: CASSWGRRGEETQYF. The CDR3 DNA is TGCGCCAGCAGCTGGGGGCGTAGAGGAGAAGAGACCCAGTACTTC.